This TCR beta chain was documented in a study of Graves' ophthalmopathy and Graves' hyperthyroidism. The CDR3 is 15 amino acids. Germline CDR1 reads MDHEN; CDR2 reads SYDVKM. With 7 bases removed from V and 7 bases from J, the gap between germline ends came to 23 bases. RNA transcripts were the template, and TCR beta CDR3 regions were amplified from them. HTBI primers primed a first-round RT-PCR, and a second-round multiplex PCR followed. Each CDR3 protein is one row after TCRdb ran MiXCR on the multiplex PCR reads. The table shows under 800,000 distinct CDR3 sequences, with roughly 20% occurring only once. Exclusion criteria comprised other autoimmune diseases, uncontrolled infections, pregnancy or lactation in patients. Diagnosis relied on clinical symptoms, serum thyroxine, TRAb, thyroid ultrasound and orbital computed tomography. Study observations and caveats: The majority of expanded thyroid clonotypes above 0.001 frequency also occurred in blood.

With respect to this clonotype: Its antigen is undetermined.

The receptor was isolated from a woman aged 18-30 years with stable Graves' hyperthyroidism. Some clones in this sample may be carry-over from other donors' samples. The sequencing sample was made of peripheral blood. This sequence joins TRBV28 and TRBJ2-7; D is undetermined. For the CDR3, the DNA is TGTGCCAGCACCCTAACGGGCAGGTGGATCGGGGAGCAGTACTTC. Translated, it gives CASTLTGRWIGEQYF.